This T cell receptor (beta chain) was sequenced for a study of spatial heterogeneity in lung cancer. CDR1 is SGHTA, CDR2 FQGNSA, per germline. The CDR3 runs 14 residues. TCRdb re-analysed the 5' RACE reads in MiXCR, keeping a single row per CDR3 protein. The sample carries about 23,000 distinct CDR3 sequences, approximately 5% recorded once. Time point specified: sample taken at primary tumor resection. The authors sequenced whole RNA from tumor, nontumor lung or frozen PBMC without sorting. This clonotype has a handful of counts. The junction shows a germline mismatch at one end, possibly a read error.

The input for sequencing was PBMCs, taken at surgery. The sequence was obtained from a male donor with early-stage non-small cell lung cancer. The rearrangement uses TRBV7-2 and TRBJ1-1, with unresolved D. CDR3 bases: TGTGTCAGCAGCCCTCAGATTTTGAACACTGAAGCTTTCTTT. It specifies CVSSPQILNTEAFF. Full variable domain (outside the CDR3, taken from reference TRBV7-2 and TRBJ1-1): GAGVSQSPSNKVTEKGKDVELRCDPISGHTALYWYRQSLGQGLEFLIYFQGNSAPDKSGLPSDRFSAERTGGSVSTLTIQRTQQEDSAVYLCVSSPQILNTEAFFGQGTRLTVV.